This is a list of T cell receptor beta chains from one sample in a study of regulatory T cells in long-lasting Graves disease. TCRdb fed the multiplex PCR reads into MiXCR, producing one record per CDR3 protein. The sample carries more than 300,000 distinct CDR3 sequences, around 15% recorded once. The material sequenced was peripheral blood mononuclear cells (PBMCs), taken at new diagnosis, from a patient treated with antithyroid drugs. These receptors came from a female donor with Graves disease. The CDR3 runs from the conserved cysteine through the conserved F or W. D genes are given only for firm matches. Clone size is stated in some rows and not others, as once, few, many or a class when expanded.

v_call	clone_size	d_call	j_call	cdr3_nt	cdr3_aa
TRBV10-3	many	NA	TRBJ2-1	TGTGCCATTAGCCAGCCGGTGGGGACAATAGGCAATGAGCAGTTCTTC	CAISQPVGTIGNEQFF
TRBV30	many	NA	TRBJ1-1	TGTGCCTGGAGTCGTGAGGGGACTGAAGCTTTCTTT	CAWSREGTEAFF
TRBV10-3	NA	TRBD1	TRBJ1-2	TGTGCCATCAGTGAGGCAGGGGGCCGTGGCTACACCTTC	CAISEAGGRGYTF
TRBV7-2	few	NA	TRBJ2-7	TGTGCCAGCAGCCGAGGGACGGCCCCTTCCTACGAGCAGTACTTC	CASSRGTAPSYEQYF
TRBV5-1	NA	TRBD1	TRBJ1-2	TGCGCCAGCAGCTCCGGACAGGGGGTTCGCTATGGCTACACCTTC	CASSSGQGVRYGYTF
TRBV29-1	NA	NA	TRBJ2-3	TGCAGCGTTGAAGGGACTAAGAGCACAGATACGCAGTATTTT	CSVEGTKSTDTQYF
TRBV28	many	TRBD1	TRBJ1-5	TGTGCCAGCACCCCCGCCGGGGACAGTTTTTATCAGCCCCAGCATTTT	CASTPAGDSFYQPQHF
TRBV14	few	NA	TRBJ2-1	TGTGCCAGCAGCCTACTAGGTTCAAATGAGCAGTTCTTC	CASSLLGSNEQFF
TRBV6-5	few	TRBD1	TRBJ2-1	TGTGCCAGCAGTTTGGACAGGGAATTCTACAATGAGCAGTTCTTC	CASSLDREFYNEQFF
TRBV19	many	TRBD2	TRBJ2-7	TGTGCCAGTAGTGAGACTAGCGGGAGGTCATGGGTCGAGCAGTACTTC	CASSETSGRSWVEQYF
TRBV20-1	many	NA	TRBJ1-2	TGCAGTGCTAGAGTGTCCGGGGCAGGCGATGGCTACACCTTC	CSARVSGAGDGYTF
TRBV20-1	NA	TRBD1	TRBJ1-4	TGCAGTGCTAGAGTAGGAACAGGGGGAGAAAAACTGTTTTTT	CSARVGTGGEKLFF
TRBV7-3	NA	NA	TRBJ2-1	TGTGCCAGCAGCTTAATAACGGGTATCAATGAGCAGTTCTTC	CASSLITGINEQFF
TRBV15	few	NA	TRBJ2-1	TGTGCCACCAGCAGAGAGGGGGGAGGGGGCAATGAGCAGTTCTTC	CATSREGGGGNEQFF
TRBV28	many	TRBD1	TRBJ2-5	TGTGCCAGCAGTTCCTCATTCGGGACAGCATTCCAAGAGACCCAGTACTTC	CASSSSFGTAFQETQYF
TRBV5-1	NA	TRBD2	TRBJ2-5	TGCGCCAGCAGTTGGCGCGGGGGGGCCCGAGTGGAGACCCAGTACTTC	CASSWRGGARVETQYF
TRBV7-9	many	NA	TRBJ1-1	TGTGCCAGCAGCTCCGCCCGTGGTGGGGAGAACACTGAAGCTTTCTTT	CASSSARGGENTEAFF
TRBV3-1	many	TRBD1	TRBJ2-2	TGTGCCAGCCGGATAATGGACAGGGGACGCACCGGGGAGCTGTTTTTT	CASRIMDRGRTGELFF
TRBV12-3/TRBV12-4	NA	TRBD1	TRBJ2-5	TGTGCCAGCAGTTTACAAAGCGGGGGACAGGGGGAGACCCAGTACTTC	CASSLQSGGQGETQYF
TRBV27	NA	TRBD1	TRBJ2-7	TGTGCCAGCAGCGTTGTGGGACAGGCGTTTTACGAGCAGTACTTC	CASSVVGQAFYEQYF
TRBV29-1	NA	TRBD2	TRBJ2-1	TGCAGCGTTGAAGATCTGGGGCTAGCGGGAGCGGGCGAGCAGTTCTTC	CSVEDLGLAGAGEQFF
TRBV20-1	many	NA	TRBJ2-3	TGCAGTGCTAGACTGGGAGTGGGTTATGGAACAGATACGCAGTATTTT	CSARLGVGYGTDTQYF